Listed below are T cell receptor beta chains from one sample, sequenced in a study of blood T cell repertoires in COVID-19. The method was immunoSEQ multiplex PCR; TCRdb's version includes in-frame clones alone and lacks a portion of them. The table records 200,000 to 250,000 clones, nearly 90% of them present only once. Sequenced: peripheral blood. These receptors were taken from a woman younger than 35 who had recovered from COVID-19. Each CDR3 is given with its conserved first and last residue. The order of the fields is V gene, clone size, J gene, D gene, CDR3 DNA, CDR3 protein. The D gene is left open where the match is weak. Clone size appears in some rows only: once, few, many, or a class for an expanded clone.

V gene: TRBV6-6; clone size: -; J gene: TRBJ2-5; D gene: TRBD2; CDR3 DNA: TGTGCCAGCAGTTATCTAGCGGGGCAAGAGACCCAGTACTTC; CDR3 protein: CASSYLAGQETQYF
V gene: TRBV9; clone size: -; J gene: TRBJ1-2; D gene: TRBD1; CDR3 DNA: TGTGCCAGCAGCGTAGGAGGACAGGGAATTAATGGCTACACCTTC; CDR3 protein: CASSVGGQGINGYTF
V gene: TRBV15; clone size: -; J gene: TRBJ1-3; D gene: -; CDR3 DNA: TGTGCCACCAGCAGAGAGGGAGGAGCTGGAAACACCATATATTTT; CDR3 protein: CATSREGGAGNTIYF
V gene: TRBV30; clone size: -; J gene: TRBJ2-2; D gene: TRBD1; CDR3 DNA: TGTGCCTGGGGGACAGGAGGTCCCGGGGAGCTGTTTTTT; CDR3 protein: CAWGTGGPGELFF
V gene: TRBV19; clone size: -; J gene: TRBJ1-2; D gene: TRBD1; CDR3 DNA: TGTGCCAGTACTCGACAGGGGGCGAACTATGGCTACACCTTC; CDR3 protein: CASTRQGANYGYTF
V gene: TRBV19; clone size: -; J gene: TRBJ1-5; D gene: -; CDR3 DNA: TGTGCCAGTAGTACGCTCTCAGGTGTTTCTAGCAATCAGCCCCAGCATTTT; CDR3 protein: CASSTLSGVSSNQPQHF
V gene: TRBV9; clone size: -; J gene: TRBJ1-2; D gene: -; CDR3 DNA: TGTGCCAGCAGCGACTTACATGGCTACACCTTC; CDR3 protein: CASSDLHGYTF
V gene: TRBV5-1; clone size: -; J gene: TRBJ1-4; D gene: -; CDR3 DNA: TGCGCCAGCAGCCCGATTGACGGCAAGGGGTGGGAAAAACTGTTTTTT; CDR3 protein: CASSPIDGKGWEKLFF
V gene: TRBV7-9; clone size: -; J gene: TRBJ1-5; D gene: -; CDR3 DNA: TGTGCCAGCAGCTTTTCAGGGTCAGTCTCTAGCAATCAGCCCCAGCATTTT; CDR3 protein: CASSFSGSVSSNQPQHF
V gene: TRBV19; clone size: -; J gene: TRBJ1-6; D gene: -; CDR3 DNA: TGTGCCAGTAGTATCGGTGGGGGGTATAATTCACCCCTCCACTTT; CDR3 protein: CASSIGGGYNSPLHF
V gene: TRBV13; clone size: -; J gene: TRBJ1-4; D gene: -; CDR3 DNA: TGTGCCAGCAGCTTTAGCAATGAAAAACTGTTTTTT; CDR3 protein: CASSFSNEKLFF
V gene: TRBV7-9; clone size: -; J gene: TRBJ2-7; D gene: -; CDR3 DNA: TGTGCCAGCAGCTCGGGGCAGGGGATCGGCTACGAGCAGTACTTC; CDR3 protein: CASSSGQGIGYEQYF
V gene: TRBV7-3; clone size: -; J gene: TRBJ1-1; D gene: TRBD1; CDR3 DNA: TGTGCCAGCAGCGCCACATTAACAGGGGATCAGGGCGAGAACACTGAAGCTTTCTTT; CDR3 protein: CASSATLTGDQGENTEAFF
V gene: TRBV28; clone size: -; J gene: TRBJ1-2; D gene: -; CDR3 DNA: TGTGCCAGCAGTTTGACCCCCCAACAGGTGAAGGGCTACACCTTC; CDR3 protein: CASSLTPQQVKGYTF
V gene: TRBV4-2; clone size: -; J gene: TRBJ2-7; D gene: -; CDR3 DNA: TGTGCCAGCAGCCCCTTTTTGGGCGGGGACCCCTACGAGCAGTACTTC; CDR3 protein: CASSPFLGGDPYEQYF
V gene: TRBV27; clone size: -; J gene: TRBJ2-1; D gene: TRBD2; CDR3 DNA: TGTGCCAGCAGTTCCGGGACTAGCGGGAGTAATGAGCAGTTCTTC; CDR3 protein: CASSSGTSGSNEQFF
V gene: TRBV27; clone size: -; J gene: TRBJ1-2; D gene: TRBD1; CDR3 DNA: TGTGCCAGCAGACGAGGGGGCGCGGGTGGCTACACCTTC; CDR3 protein: CASRRGGAGGYTF
V gene: TRBV6-5; clone size: -; J gene: TRBJ1-3; D gene: TRBD1; CDR3 DNA: TGTGCCAGCAGGGACAGGGTACGCTCTGGAAACACCATATATTTT; CDR3 protein: CASRDRVRSGNTIYF
V gene: TRBV16; clone size: once; J gene: TRBJ1-2; D gene: TRBD1; CDR3 DNA: TGTGCCAGCAGCCCCTCGGGACAGGGGATCTATGGCTACACCTTC; CDR3 protein: CASSPSGQGIYGYTF
V gene: TRBV6-2/TRBV6-3; clone size: -; J gene: TRBJ1-1; D gene: -; CDR3 DNA: TGTGCCAGCAGTTACTCGCGCGGGAACACTGAAGCTTTCTTT; CDR3 protein: CASSYSRGNTEAFF
V gene: TRBV2; clone size: -; J gene: TRBJ2-7; D gene: -; CDR3 DNA: TGTGCCAGCAGTGCGTGGGGGAGGCACGAGCAGTACTTC; CDR3 protein: CASSAWGRHEQYF
V gene: TRBV7-9; clone size: -; J gene: TRBJ2-3; D gene: TRBD2; CDR3 DNA: TGTGCCAGCACCAAAAGGAGGGAGGGGCCAGATACGCAGTATTTT; CDR3 protein: CASTKRREGPDTQYF
V gene: TRBV4-1; clone size: -; J gene: TRBJ2-3; D gene: TRBD2; CDR3 DNA: TGCGCCAGCAGCCAATCAATACTAGCGCCAGATACGCAGTATTTT; CDR3 protein: CASSQSILAPDTQYF
V gene: TRBV18; clone size: -; J gene: TRBJ1-1; D gene: TRBD1; CDR3 DNA: TGTGCCAGCTCACCACTAGGGACAGGGGGCCGGGGAACTGAAGCTTTCTTT; CDR3 protein: CASSPLGTGGRGTEAFF
V gene: TRBV11-2; clone size: once; J gene: TRBJ2-1; D gene: TRBD2; CDR3 DNA: TGTGCCAGCAGCTTAGAGACTAGCGGGCCCAATGAGCAGTTCTTC; CDR3 protein: CASSLETSGPNEQFF
V gene: TRBV5-1; clone size: -; J gene: TRBJ2-7; D gene: TRBD2; CDR3 DNA: TGCGCCAGCAGCTGGCTGGGGCGGGAGGGGAGCGAGCAGTACTTC; CDR3 protein: CASSWLGREGSEQYF
V gene: TRBV9; clone size: -; J gene: TRBJ2-7; D gene: -; CDR3 DNA: TGTGCCAGCAGCGTAGCTACGGGTACGACCTACGAGCAGTACTTC; CDR3 protein: CASSVATGTTYEQYF